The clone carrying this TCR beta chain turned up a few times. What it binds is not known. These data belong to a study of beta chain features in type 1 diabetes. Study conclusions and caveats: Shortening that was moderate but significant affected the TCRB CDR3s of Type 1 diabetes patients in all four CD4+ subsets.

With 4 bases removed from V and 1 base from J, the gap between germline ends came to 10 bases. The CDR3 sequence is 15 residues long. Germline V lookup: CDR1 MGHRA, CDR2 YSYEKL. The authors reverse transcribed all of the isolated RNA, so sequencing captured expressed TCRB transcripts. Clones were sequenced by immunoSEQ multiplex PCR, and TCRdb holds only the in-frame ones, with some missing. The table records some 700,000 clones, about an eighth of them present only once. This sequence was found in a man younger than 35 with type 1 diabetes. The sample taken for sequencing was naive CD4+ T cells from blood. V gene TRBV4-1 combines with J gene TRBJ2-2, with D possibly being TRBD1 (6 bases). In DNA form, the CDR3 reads TGCGCCAGCAGCCTGGGACATAAGAACACCGGGGAGCTGTTTTTT. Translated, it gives CASSLGHKNTGELFF.